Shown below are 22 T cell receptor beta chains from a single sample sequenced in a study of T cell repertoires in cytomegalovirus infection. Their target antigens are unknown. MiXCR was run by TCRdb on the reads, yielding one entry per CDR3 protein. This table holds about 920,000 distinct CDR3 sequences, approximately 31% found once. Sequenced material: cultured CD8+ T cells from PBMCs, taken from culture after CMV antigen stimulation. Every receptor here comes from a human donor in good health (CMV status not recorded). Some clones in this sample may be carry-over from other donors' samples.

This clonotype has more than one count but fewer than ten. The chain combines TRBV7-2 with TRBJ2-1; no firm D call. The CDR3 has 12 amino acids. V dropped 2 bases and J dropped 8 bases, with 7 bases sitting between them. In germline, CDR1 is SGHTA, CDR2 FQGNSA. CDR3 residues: CASSLSGHEQFF. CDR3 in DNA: TGTGCCAGCAGCTTATCGGGCCATGAGCAGTTCTTC.

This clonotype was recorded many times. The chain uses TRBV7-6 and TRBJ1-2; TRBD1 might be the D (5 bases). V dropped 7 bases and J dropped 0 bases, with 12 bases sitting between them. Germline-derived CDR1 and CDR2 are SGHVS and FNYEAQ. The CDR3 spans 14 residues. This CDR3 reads CASNQDTSNYGYTF. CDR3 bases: TGTGCCAGCAACCAGGACACTTCTAACTATGGCTACACCTTC.

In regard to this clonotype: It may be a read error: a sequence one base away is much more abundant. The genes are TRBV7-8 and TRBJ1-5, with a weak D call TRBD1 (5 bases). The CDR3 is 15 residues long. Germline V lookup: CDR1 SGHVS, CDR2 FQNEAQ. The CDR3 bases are TGTGTCAGCAGCTTAGCGCTGGGGCCAGATCAGCCCCAGCATTTT. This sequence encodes CVSSLALGPDQPQHF. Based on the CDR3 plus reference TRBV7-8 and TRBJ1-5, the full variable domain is GAGVSQSPRYKVAKRGQDVALRCDPISGHVSLFWYQQALGQGPEFLTYFQNEAQLDKSGLPSDRFFAERPEGSVSTLKIQRTQQEDSAVYLCVSSLALGPDQPQHFGDGTRLSIL.

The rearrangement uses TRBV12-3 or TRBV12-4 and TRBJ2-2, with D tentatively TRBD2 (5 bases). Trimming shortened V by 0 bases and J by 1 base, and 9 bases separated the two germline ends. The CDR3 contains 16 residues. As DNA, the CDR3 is TGTGCCAGCAGTTTAGCCGGCGGGCGGAACACCGGGGAGCTGTTTTTT. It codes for CASSLAGGRNTGELFF.

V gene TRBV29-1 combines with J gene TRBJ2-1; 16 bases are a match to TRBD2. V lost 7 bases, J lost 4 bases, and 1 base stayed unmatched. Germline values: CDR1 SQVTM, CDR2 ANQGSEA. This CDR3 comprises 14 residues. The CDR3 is CSGGLAGGYNEQFF. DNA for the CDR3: TGCAGCGGGGGACTAGCGGGGGGGTACAATGAGCAGTTCTTC.

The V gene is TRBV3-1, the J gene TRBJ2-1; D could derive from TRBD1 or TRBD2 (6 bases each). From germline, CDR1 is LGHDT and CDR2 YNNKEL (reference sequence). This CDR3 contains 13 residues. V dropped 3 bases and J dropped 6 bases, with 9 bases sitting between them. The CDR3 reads CASSHGGPNEQFF. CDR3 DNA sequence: TGTGCCAGCAGCCATGGGGGGCCCAATGAGCAGTTCTTC.

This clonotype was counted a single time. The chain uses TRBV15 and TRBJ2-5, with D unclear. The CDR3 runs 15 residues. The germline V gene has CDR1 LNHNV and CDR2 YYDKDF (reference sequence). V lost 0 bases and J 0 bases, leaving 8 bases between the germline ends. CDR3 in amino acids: CATSRDPTDQETQYF. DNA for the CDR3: TGTGCCACCAGCAGAGATCCCACAGACCAAGAGACCCAGTACTTC.

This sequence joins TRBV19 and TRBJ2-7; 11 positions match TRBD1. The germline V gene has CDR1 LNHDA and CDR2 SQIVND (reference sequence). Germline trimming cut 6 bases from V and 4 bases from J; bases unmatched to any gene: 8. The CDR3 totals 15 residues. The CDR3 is CASSPSGTGGYEQYF. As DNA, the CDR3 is TGTGCCAGTAGCCCTTCCGGGACAGGGGGGTACGAGCAGTACTTC.

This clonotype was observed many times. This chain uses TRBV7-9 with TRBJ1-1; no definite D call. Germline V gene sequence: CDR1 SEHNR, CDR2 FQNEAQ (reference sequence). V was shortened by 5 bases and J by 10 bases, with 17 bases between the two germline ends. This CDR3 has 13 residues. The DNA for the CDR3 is TGTGCCAGCAGCCGAAAGGAGAGGGTAGGAGCTTTCTTT. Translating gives CASSRKERVGAFF. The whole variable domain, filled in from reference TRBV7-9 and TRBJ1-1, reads DTGVSQNPRHKITKRGQNVTFRCDPISEHNRLYWYRQTLGQGPEFLTYFQNEAQLEKSRLLSDRFSAERPKGSFSTLEIQRTEQGDSAMYLCASSRKERVGAFFGQGTRLTVV.

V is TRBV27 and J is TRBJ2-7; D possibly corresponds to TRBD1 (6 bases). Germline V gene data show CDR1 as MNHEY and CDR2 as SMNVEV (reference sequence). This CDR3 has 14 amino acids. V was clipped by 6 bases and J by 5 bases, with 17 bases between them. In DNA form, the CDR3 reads TGTGCCAGCAGGAATTTAGACAGGTGGGACGAGCAGTACGTC. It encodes CASRNLDRWDEQYV.

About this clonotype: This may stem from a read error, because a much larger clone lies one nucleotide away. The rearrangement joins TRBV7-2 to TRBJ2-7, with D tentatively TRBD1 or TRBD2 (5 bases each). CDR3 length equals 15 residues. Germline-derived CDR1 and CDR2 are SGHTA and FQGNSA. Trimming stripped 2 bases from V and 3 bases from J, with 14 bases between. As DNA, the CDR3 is TGTGCCAGCAGCTTAAAGGGGACGACCATCTACGAGCAGTACGTC. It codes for CASSLKGTTIYEQYV.

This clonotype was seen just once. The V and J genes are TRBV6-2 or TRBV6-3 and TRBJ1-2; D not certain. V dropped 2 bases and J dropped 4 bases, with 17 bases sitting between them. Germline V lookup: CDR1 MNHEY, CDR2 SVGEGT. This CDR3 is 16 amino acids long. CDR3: CASSYTTRHGGYGYTF. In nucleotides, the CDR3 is TGTGCCAGCAGTTACACGACGAGACATGGTGGCTATGGCTACACCTTC.

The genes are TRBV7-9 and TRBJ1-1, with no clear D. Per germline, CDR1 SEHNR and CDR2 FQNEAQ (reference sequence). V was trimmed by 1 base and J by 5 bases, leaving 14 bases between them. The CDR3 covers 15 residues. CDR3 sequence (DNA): TGTGCCAGCAGCTTAGGAAGAAATCTCGGGACTGAAGCTTTCTTT. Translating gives CASSLGRNLGTEAFF.

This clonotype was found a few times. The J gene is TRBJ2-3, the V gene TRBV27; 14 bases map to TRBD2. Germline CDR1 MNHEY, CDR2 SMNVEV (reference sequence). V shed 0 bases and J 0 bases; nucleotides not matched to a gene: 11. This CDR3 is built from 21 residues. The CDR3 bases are TGTGCCAGCAGTTTATCGGTGGGAGGACTAGCGGGGGGCCTAAGCACAGATACGCAGTATTTT. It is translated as CASSLSVGGLAGGLSTDTQYF.

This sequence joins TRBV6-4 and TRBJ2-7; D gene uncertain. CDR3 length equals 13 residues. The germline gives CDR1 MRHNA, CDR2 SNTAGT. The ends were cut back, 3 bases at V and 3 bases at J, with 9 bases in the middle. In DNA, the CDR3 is TGTGCCAGCAGTGAGGGCGAAAGCTACGAGCAGTACTTC. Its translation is CASSEGESYEQYF.

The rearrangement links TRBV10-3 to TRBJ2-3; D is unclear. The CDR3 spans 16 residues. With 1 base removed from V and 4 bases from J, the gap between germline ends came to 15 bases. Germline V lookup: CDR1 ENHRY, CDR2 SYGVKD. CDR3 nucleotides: TGTGCCATCAGTGAGTTAGGCCCCCTCGGCGCAGATACGCAGTATTTT. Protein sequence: CAISELGPLGADTQYF.

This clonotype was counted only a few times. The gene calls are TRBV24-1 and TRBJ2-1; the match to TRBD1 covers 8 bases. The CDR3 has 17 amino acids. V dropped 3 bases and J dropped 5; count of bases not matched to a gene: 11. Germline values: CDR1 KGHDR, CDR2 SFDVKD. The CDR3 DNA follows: TGTGCCACCAGTGATAGGACAGGGAAAACGACCGACAATGAGCAGTTCTTC. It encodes CATSDRTGKTTDNEQFF.

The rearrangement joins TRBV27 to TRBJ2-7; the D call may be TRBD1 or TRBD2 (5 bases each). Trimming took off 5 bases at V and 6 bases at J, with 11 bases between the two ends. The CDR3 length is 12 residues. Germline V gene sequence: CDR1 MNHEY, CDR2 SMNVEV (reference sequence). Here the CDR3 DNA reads TGTGCCAGCAGTCAAACAGGAGGCGAGCAGTACTTC. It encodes CASSQTGGEQYF.

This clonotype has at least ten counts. The CDR3 nucleotides are TGTGCCAGCAGCTCGGAGGGGAGGGCCTACAATGAGCAGTTCTTC. It encodes CASSSEGRAYNEQFF. The V gene is TRBV7-8, the J gene TRBJ2-1, with TRBD2 matching 7 bases. Germline V gene sequence: CDR1 SGHVS, CDR2 FQNEAQ. Germline trimming cut 4 bases from V and 2 bases from J; bases unmatched to any gene: 5. This CDR3 spans 15 amino acids.

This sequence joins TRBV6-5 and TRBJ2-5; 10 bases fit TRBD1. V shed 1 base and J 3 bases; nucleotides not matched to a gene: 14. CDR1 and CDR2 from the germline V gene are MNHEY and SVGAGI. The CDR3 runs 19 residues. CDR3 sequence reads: CASSYWGVHSGQGKETQYF. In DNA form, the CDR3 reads TGTGCCAGCAGTTACTGGGGGGTGCACTCGGGACAGGGGAAAGAGACCCAGTACTTC.

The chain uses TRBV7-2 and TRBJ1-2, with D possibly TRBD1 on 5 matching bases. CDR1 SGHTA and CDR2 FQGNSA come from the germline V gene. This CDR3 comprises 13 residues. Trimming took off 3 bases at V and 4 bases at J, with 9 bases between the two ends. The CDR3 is CASSFMGTYGYTF. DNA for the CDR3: TGTGCCAGCAGCTTTATGGGGACCTATGGCTACACCTTC.

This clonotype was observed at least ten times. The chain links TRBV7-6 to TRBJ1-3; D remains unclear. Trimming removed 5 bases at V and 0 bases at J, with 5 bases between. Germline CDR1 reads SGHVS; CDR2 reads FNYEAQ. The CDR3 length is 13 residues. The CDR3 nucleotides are TGTGCCAGCAGCCGGAGCTCTGGAAACACCATATATTTT. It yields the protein CASSRSSGNTIYF.